This entry features one T cell receptor beta chain sequence. Its specific antigen is unknown. Nothing much larger sits one base from this clone, and base qualities are not available. In the germline V gene, CDR1 corresponds to MGHDK and CDR2 to SYGVNS. V loses 0 bases at its end and J loses 3 bases; junction bases beyond the gene matches: 11. Including cysteine and phenylalanine, the CDR3 has 18 amino acids. Only the CDR3 DNA is retained, 54 bases long and in frame from the first base. These data come from a study of T-cell reconstitution after alpha-beta-depleted transplantation in children (dated by TCRdb to the mid-2010s). Background on the whole study: Using TCR repertoire profiling, the study quantitatively followed how T-cell immune reconstitution unfolded in children after TCRalphabeta/CD19-depleted allogeneic hematopoietic cell transplantation.

The method was PCR. Instrument on record: Illumina HiSeq 2500. Molecular barcoding was employed in the preparation of TCR libraries, with unique molecular identifiers being used to normalize TCRbeta repertoire quantification. TCRdb redid the processing of the public reads, applying fastp at Q25 and MiXCR, and retained in-frame beta chains. CDR3 protein sequences are deduplicated, and each keeps its most common genes and DNA. Across this sample there are approximately 400,000 distinct CDR3 sequences, with 9.5% to 13% seen only once. The top ten hold roughly 6% of the sample. The sequenced sample was PBMCs from the stem cell graft donor, obtained from the stem cell graft. The chain joins TRBV25-1 to TRBJ2-5, with 9 bases in between that match TRBD1. This TCR was sampled from a human donor who donated a stem cell graft to a child with acute myeloid leukemia. The DNA sequence is given as TGTGCCAGCAGTGAATATAGGTTGGGACAGGGCCAAAAAGAGACCCAGTACTTC. It encodes CASSEYRLGQGQKETQYF.